These 29 T cell receptor beta chains were sequenced from one sample in a study of cytomegalovirus exposure and HLA in healthy donors. The method was immunoSEQ multiplex PCR; TCRdb's version includes in-frame clones alone and lacks a portion of them. Among roughly 150,000 clones listed, approximately 86% were seen once. The sequencing sample was made of PBMCs. These TCRs come from a man between 18 and 35 years old in good health and CMV-seropositive.

The chain combines TRBV5-1 with TRBJ1-2, with D hard to call. The CDR3 is 14 amino acids. Germline V lookup: CDR1 SGHRS, CDR2 YFSETQ. Trimming left V 5 bases short and J 2 bases short, with 13 bases between. CDR3 residues: CASRPTDGNYGYTF. The DNA of the CDR3 is TGCGCCAGCAGGCCTACCGACGGGAACTATGGCTACACCTTC. The full variable domain, in which reference TRBV5-1 and TRBJ1-2 provide the parts outside the CDR3, is KAGVTQTPRYLIKTRGQQVTLSCSPISGHRSVSWYQQTPGQGLQFLFEYFSETQRNKGNFPGRFSGRQFSNSRSEMNVSTLELGDSALYLCASRPTDGNYGYTFGSGTRLTVV.

The rearrangement joins TRBV6-4 to TRBJ1-6; 10 nucleotides agree with TRBD1. The J segment lost 6 bases and the V segment lost 5 bases, leaving 10 bases of the junction unmatched. The V gene's germline CDR1 is MRHNA and CDR2 SNTAGT. The CDR3 is 17 residues long. The CDR3 loop is CASSPGTGAAGNSPLHF. CDR3 bases: TGTGCCAGCAGTCCCGGGACAGGGGCGGCGGGTAATTCACCCCTCCACTTT.

There are a few counts of this clone. This sequence joins TRBV7-8 and TRBJ1-6; TRBD1 aligns across 11 bases. This CDR3 spans 14 amino acids. The V segment lost 10 bases and the J segment 8 bases; nucleotides outside the gene matches: 7. Germline values: CDR1 SGHVS, CDR2 FQNEAQ. DNA for the CDR3: TGTGCCACCGGGACAGGGGGTATTTATTCACCCCTCCACTTT. Its protein product is CATGTGGIYSPLHF. The full variable domain, rest sourced from reference TRBV7-8 and TRBJ1-6, is GAGVSQSPRYKVAKRGQDVALRCDPISGHVSLFWYQQALGQGPEFLTYFQNEAQLDKSGLPSDRFFAERPEGSVSTLKIQRTQQEDSAVYLCATGTGGIYSPLHFGNGTRLTVT.

Points on this clone: Other nucleotide sequences in the sample specify the same CDR3. V is TRBV5-1 and J is TRBJ2-5, with D maybe TRBD2 (6 bases). V was clipped by 7 bases and J by 5 bases, with 6 bases between them. Per germline, CDR1 SGHRS and CDR2 YFSETQ. The CDR3 is 10 residues long. CDR3 DNA: TGCGCCAGCGGAGGGGAGACCCAGTACTTC. Translation: CASGGETQYF.

The J gene is TRBJ1-2, the V gene TRBV29-1; the D is unclear. The germline gives CDR1 SQVTM, CDR2 ANQGSEA. The CDR3 spans 13 residues. V dropped 6 bases and J dropped 6 bases, with 17 bases sitting between them. The CDR3 DNA reads as TGCAGCGTCGAGGGCTGGAGAGGAGATGGCTACACCTTC. It is translated as CSVEGWRGDGYTF.

This clone came up a few times. The chain is built from TRBV5-4 and TRBJ2-7, with 14 bases identical to TRBD2. Germline V gene data show CDR1 as SGHNT and CDR2 as YYREEE (reference sequence). V was clipped by 3 bases and J by 5 bases; unmatched bases: 4. CDR3 length: 15 residues. The CDR3 sequence is CASSSRLAGGNEQYF. The CDR3 DNA sequence: TGTGCCAGCAGCTCTAGACTAGCGGGGGGGAACGAGCAGTACTTC.

The J gene is TRBJ1-2, the V gene TRBV30; TRBD1 matches at 8 bases. CDR3 size: 12 residues. The V gene end was trimmed by 4 bases and the J gene end by 7 bases; junction bases not matched to a gene: 5. The germline CDR1 and CDR2 sequences are GTSNPN and SVGIG (reference sequence). The CDR3 region is CAWKTGGGGYTF. Here the CDR3 DNA reads TGTGCCTGGAAAACAGGGGGGGGTGGCTACACCTTC.

There are a few counts of this clone. Being one base from a much bigger clone, this may be a read error. This CDR3 is also generated by other DNA sequences in the sample. The rearrangement uses TRBV27 and TRBJ2-7, with 9 bases fitting TRBD1. Losses at the gene ends were 3 bases for V and 3 bases for J; bases not matched to a gene: 0. The CDR3 consists of 13 residues. CDR1 is MNHEY, CDR2 SMNVEV, per germline (reference sequence). CDR3 DNA: TGTGCCAGCAGTTTGACAGGGGGCTACGAGCAGTACTTC. It is translated as CASSLTGGYEQYF.

This clone has only a few counts. The rearrangement joins TRBV9 to TRBJ1-2; D not certain. This CDR3 has 12 residues. V was trimmed by 0 bases and J by 4 bases, leaving 4 bases between them. The germline gives CDR1 SGDLS, CDR2 YYNGEE. The CDR3: CASSVDFYGYTF. The DNA for the CDR3 is TGTGCCAGCAGCGTAGACTTCTATGGCTACACCTTC.

The chain couples TRBV5-1 to TRBJ2-2; D is perhaps TRBD2 (6 bases). Germline assignment: CDR1 SGHRS and CDR2 YFSETQ. Trimming took 0 bases from V and 2 from J, leaving 11 bases between them. This CDR3 comprises 16 residues. The DNA of the CDR3 is TGCGCCAGCAGCTTGGTGGGGGGATTAAACACCGGGGAGCTGTTTTTT. Amino acids: CASSLVGGLNTGELFF.

This clone was counted between two and nine times. This chain connects TRBV5-1 to TRBJ2-1; 12 bases are a match to TRBD2. The V segment lost 3 bases and the J segment 1 base; nucleotides outside the gene matches: 11. The germline gives CDR1 SGHRS, CDR2 YFSETQ. The CDR3 consists of 19 residues. CDR3 sequence (DNA): TGCGCCAGCAGCTCTATAAACCCCGGACTAGCGGGGTCCTACAATGAGCAGTTCTTC. It is translated as CASSSINPGLAGSYNEQFF.

The chain employs TRBV11-3 and TRBJ2-1; 8 nucleotides line up with TRBD1. This CDR3 spans 15 amino acids. Trimming removed 6 bases from V and 5 bases from J; junction bases left unmatched: 9. CDR1 and CDR2 from the germline V gene are SGHNT and YENEEA. CDR3 amino acids: CASRRGQGGHNEQFF. CDR3 nucleotides: TGTGCCAGCAGACGTGGACAGGGTGGCCACAATGAGCAGTTCTTC.

This rearrangement joins TRBV28 to TRBJ2-5; D may be TRBD1 (6 bases). The CDR3 covers 11 residues. The germline CDR1 and CDR2 sequences are MDHEN and SYDVKM. The V end was cut by 10 bases, the J end by 8 bases, with 14 bases between. The CDR3 sequence: CATYRVPTQYF. CDR3 DNA: TGTGCCACCTACAGGGTACCTACCCAGTACTTC.

This chain connects TRBV7-9 to TRBJ2-5; 7 nucleotides match TRBD1. The CDR3 contains 15 residues. Germline V gene data show CDR1 as SEHNR and CDR2 as FQNEAQ (reference sequence). The trim removed 3 bases at V and 4 bases at J, leaving 8 bases unmatched. CDR3 DNA: TGTGCCAGCAGCTTGGGACAGCTGGTTGGAGAGACCCAGTACTTC. It encodes CASSLGQLVGETQYF. The full variable domain, its missing parts supplied by reference TRBV7-9 and TRBJ2-5, is DTGVSQNPRHKITKRGQNVTFRCDPISEHNRLYWYRQTLGQGPEFLTYFQNEAQLEKSRLLSDRFSAERPKGSFSTLEIQRTEQGDSAMYLCASSLGQLVGETQYFGPGTRLLVL.

The chain combines TRBV10-3 with TRBJ1-4; tentative D call: TRBD1 (6 bases). The CDR3 spans 14 residues. With 6 bases removed from V and 5 bases from J, the gap between germline ends came to 13 bases. The germline V gene encodes CDR1 ENHRY and CDR2 SYGVKD. CDR3 nucleotide sequence: TGTGCCATCAGAGGGGGAGGGCAGAATGAAAAACTGTTTTTT. It translates to CAIRGGGQNEKLFF.

The CDR3 sequence: CASSLSGGSVITDTQYF. In DNA, the CDR3 is TGTGCCAGCAGCTTAAGTGGAGGGAGCGTGATCACAGATACGCAGTATTTT. The rearrangement links TRBV7-6 to TRBJ2-3; a weak D match, TRBD2 (6 bases). The CDR3 consists of 17 residues. Germline CDR1 and CDR2: SGHVS and FNYEAQ. V lost 2 bases and J lost 2, with 17 bases in between.

The rearrangement uses TRBV15 and TRBJ2-7; D is perhaps TRBD2 (5 bases). Germline-derived CDR1 and CDR2 are LNHNV and YYDKDF (reference sequence). V lost 1 base and J lost 5, with 15 bases in between. This CDR3 spans 15 amino acids. The CDR3 nucleotides read TGTGCCACCAGCAGAGGGGCATTGAGGGCCCACGAGCAGTACTTC. Amino acid sequence: CATSRGALRAHEQYF.

The chain recombines TRBV2 with TRBJ2-1; D not certain. Germline-derived CDR1 and CDR2 are SNHLY and FYNNEI. The V end lost 6 bases, the J end lost 12 bases, and 12 bases lay between the germline ends. This CDR3 has 11 amino acids. CDR3 sequence: CASSLLGGQFF. The CDR3 nucleotides are TGTGCCAGCAGCCTACTCGGCGGGCAGTTCTTC. Variable domain in full (rest from reference TRBV2 and TRBJ2-1): EPEVTQTPSHQVTQMGQEVILRCVPISNHLYFYWYRQILGQKVEFLVSFYNNEISEKSEIFDDQFSVERPDGSNFTLKIRSTKLEDSAMYFCASSLLGGQFFGPGTRLTVL.

This chain connects TRBV19 to TRBJ2-1, with 12 bases matching TRBD1. Trimming at V came to 4 bases and at J to 8 bases, leaving 6 bases not matched to a gene. Germline CDR1 and CDR2: LNHDA and SQIVND (reference sequence). This CDR3 has 15 amino acids. DNA for the CDR3: TGTGCCAGTAGTACGCGGGACAGGGGGCTGGATGAGCAGTTCTTC. Protein product: CASSTRDRGLDEQFF.

J is TRBJ2-7 and V is TRBV2, with 8 bases matching TRBD2. The CDR3 loop spans 15 amino acids. In germline, CDR1 is SNHLY, CDR2 FYNNEI. After removal of 10 bases from V and 0 bases from J, the junction contained 11 bases not matched to a gene. The CDR3 is CATLTSGGSSYEQYF. The CDR3 DNA sequence: TGTGCCACCCTAACGTCGGGGGGGAGCTCCTACGAGCAGTACTTC.

This clone was seen ten or more times. The chain recombines TRBV7-9 with TRBJ1-1; D remains unclear. V lost 1 base and J 1 base, leaving 7 bases between the germline ends. Germline CDR1 SEHNR, CDR2 FQNEAQ (reference sequence). This CDR3 comprises 14 residues. The CDR3 sequence: CASSLVRRNTEAFF. The CDR3 DNA reads as TGTGCCAGCAGCTTAGTCAGGCGGAACACTGAAGCTTTCTTT. Using reference TRBV7-9 and TRBJ1-1 for the parts outside the CDR3, the full variable domain is DTGVSQNPRHKITKRGQNVTFRCDPISEHNRLYWYRQTLGQGPEFLTYFQNEAQLEKSRLLSDRFSAERPKGSFSTLEIQRTEQGDSAMYLCASSLVRRNTEAFFGQGTRLTVV.

This sequence joins TRBV6-5 and TRBJ2-7; possibly TRBD1 for D (6 bases). With 0 bases removed from V and 0 bases from J, the gap between germline ends came to 9 bases. From germline, CDR1 is MNHEY and CDR2 SVGAGI. The CDR3 spans 15 residues. Here the CDR3 reads CASSYSIGGSYEQYF. Written as DNA, the CDR3 is TGTGCCAGCAGTTACTCGATAGGGGGCTCCTACGAGCAGTACTTC.

The V gene is TRBV25-1, the J gene TRBJ2-3; D unclear. The V gene lost 4 bases and the J gene lost 0 bases, with 11 bases spanning the gap. Germline CDR1 and CDR2: MGHDK and SYGVNS. CDR3 length: 15 residues. The CDR3 coding sequence is TGTGCCAGCAGTGGAGGATACTATAGCACAGATACGCAGTATTTT. Its protein product is CASSGGYYSTDTQYF.

The V gene is TRBV12-5, the J gene TRBJ2-1; 11 bases map to TRBD2. The CDR3 extends over 16 amino acids. V shed 4 bases and J 6 bases; nucleotides not matched to a gene: 8. Looked up from germline, CDR1 is LGHNT and CDR2 is FRNRAP. DNA of the CDR3: TGTGCTAGTGGTTCCAGACTAGCGGGGACCCTCAATGAGCAGTTCTTC. Its protein product is CASGSRLAGTLNEQFF.

The rearrangement uses TRBV7-8 and TRBJ1-2; TRBD1 matches 8 bases. Germline CDR1 is SGHVS and CDR2 is FQNEAQ. The J segment lost 4 bases and the V segment lost 2 bases, leaving 3 bases of the junction unmatched. This CDR3 region has 14 residues. The CDR3 DNA follows: TGTGCCAGCAGCTTAAGTGGGACAGGCTATGGCTACACCTTC. Translating gives CASSLSGTGYGYTF.

This chain joins TRBV5-4 and TRBJ2-5; D call uncertain. The germline V and J ends were trimmed by 2 bases and 5 bases, with 4 bases remaining between them. Germline lookup yields CDR1 SGHNT and CDR2 YYREEE (reference sequence). This CDR3 spans 11 amino acids. The CDR3 DNA reads as TGTGCCAGCAGCTTCGGGGAGACCCAGTACTTC. It is translated as CASSFGETQYF.

V and J are TRBV7-9 and TRBJ1-1; maybe TRBD1 (6 bases). The CDR3 sequence is 14 residues long. Trimming removed 2 bases from V and 1 base from J, with 8 bases in between. The germline gives CDR1 SEHNR, CDR2 FQNEAQ (reference sequence). The CDR3 spells CASSLKGGNTEAFF. CDR3 in DNA: TGTGCCAGCAGCTTAAAAGGGGGGAACACTGAAGCTTTCTTT. The variable domain in full, completed from reference TRBV7-9 and TRBJ1-1, reads DTGVSQNPRHKITKRGQNVTFRCDPISEHNRLYWYRQTLGQGPEFLTYFQNEAQLEKSRLLSDRFSAERPKGSFSTLEIQRTEQGDSAMYLCASSLKGGNTEAFFGQGTRLTVV.

In DNA, the CDR3 is TGTGCCAGCAGCTTCGGAGGACTAGCGGGAGGGTACAATGAGCAGTTCTTC. Amino acid sequence: CASSFGGLAGGYNEQFF. The chain carries TRBV11-3 and TRBJ2-1; TRBD2 agrees at 15 bases. Germline assignment: CDR1 SGHNT and CDR2 YENEEA. CDR3 size: 17 residues. V shed 3 bases, J shed 4 bases, and the junction held 4 bases outside the gene matches.

This chain joins TRBV27 and TRBJ2-7; D gene ambiguous. There are 15 residues in the CDR3. The V and J ends lost 2 bases and 2 bases respectively, with 13 bases between them. Germline V CDR1 and CDR2: MNHEY, SMNVEV (reference sequence). The CDR3 sequence is CASSLDEAATYEQYF. The CDR3 DNA follows: TGTGCCAGCAGTTTAGACGAGGCCGCAACCTACGAGCAGTACTTC.